Listed below are T cell receptor beta chains from one sample, sequenced in a study of T-cell memory formation after mild COVID-19. From the 5' RACE reads, TCRdb called clonotypes with MiXCR, one entry per CDR3 protein. The profile shows about 470,000 distinct CDR3 sequences, more than 20% of them singletons. The specimen sequenced was PBMCs or a T cell subset sorted from them (not recorded which). These receptors originate from an adult woman who had mild COVID-19 (a few samples of this study predate the infection). Cell type and time point are not known. Both conserved end residues are part of each CDR3. Fields, in order: clone size, D gene, J gene, V gene, CDR3 protein, CDR3 DNA. A D gene is named only where the DNA matches it firmly. Clone size, where shown, is once, few, many, or a class for clones that have expanded.

few	TRBD1	TRBJ2-5	TRBV12-3/TRBV12-4	CASSQFLRDRGREGTQYF	TGTGCCAGCAGTCAATTCCTCCGGGACAGGGGGCGCGAAGGGACCCAGTACTTC
.	TRBD1	TRBJ1-6	TRBV5-1	CASSRDRENSPLHF	TGCGCCAGCAGTCGAGACAGGGAGAATTCACCCCTCCACTTT
few	.	TRBJ2-2	TRBV7-7	CASSSTGIGELFF	TGTGCTAGCAGTTCGACGGGGATCGGGGAGCTGTTTTTT
many	TRBD2	TRBJ2-1	TRBV7-6	CASSPRTSGYNEQFF	TGTGCCAGCAGCCCAAGGACTAGCGGCTACAATGAGCAGTTCTTC
.	TRBD1	TRBJ1-4	TRBV20-1	CSARELVRTGAKLFF	TGCAGTGCTAGAGAACTTGTCCGGACAGGGGCCAAACTGTTTTTT
few	TRBD2	TRBJ2-2	TRBV4-3	CASSQDSLLAGDGELFF	TGCGCCAGCAGCCAAGATAGTCTTCTAGCGGGGGACGGGGAGCTGTTTTTT
many	.	TRBJ2-2	TRBV5-1	CASSLGGRGTGELFF	TGCGCCAGCAGCTTGGGCGGACGTGGCACCGGGGAGCTGTTTTTT
few	TRBD2	TRBJ2-3	TRBV24-1	CATSDPRIPSGEEDTQYF	TGTGCCACCAGTGATCCCAGAATACCTAGCGGGGAAGAAGATACGCAGTATTTT
.	TRBD2	TRBJ2-3	TRBV30	CAWTRGQRGGADTQYF	TGTGCCTGGACCCGAGGTCAACGGGGGGGGGCAGATACGCAGTATTTT
.	TRBD1	TRBJ2-1	TRBV20-1	CSARETGSNNEQFF	TGCAGTGCTAGAGAGACAGGGAGTAACAATGAGCAGTTCTTC
few	TRBD1	TRBJ2-5	TRBV5-5	CASSFITGTGAETQYF	TGTGCCAGCAGCTTCATAACCGGGACAGGGGCGGAGACCCAGTACTTC
.	TRBD1	TRBJ2-7	TRBV4-1	CASSQGTGDYYEQYF	TGCGCCAGCAGCCAAGGGACAGGGGACTATTACGAGCAGTACTTC
few	.	TRBJ2-5	TRBV18	CASTPLVGGQETQYF	TGTGCCAGCACCCCTTTGGTTGGGGGACAAGAGACCCAGTACTTC
many	.	TRBJ1-1	TRBV6-6	CASSYSFAFF	TGTGCCAGCAGTTACTCGTTTGCTTTCTTT
.	.	TRBJ1-5	TRBV12-3/TRBV12-4	CASRFGGVSNQPQHF	TGTGCCAGCAGATTTGGGGGAGTGAGCAATCAGCCCCAGCATTTT
few	TRBD2	TRBJ2-1	TRBV6-5	CASSGPGTSGLDEQFF	TGTGCCAGCAGTGGACCCGGGACTAGCGGTTTAGATGAGCAGTTCTTC
.	.	TRBJ2-1	TRBV20-1	CSAGRGSGMYNEQFF	TGCAGTGCTGGGAGGGGGTCGGGGATGTACAATGAGCAGTTCTTC
few	TRBD2	TRBJ2-1	TRBV20-1	CSARMTSGISSPHNEQFF	TGCAGTGCTAGGATGACTAGCGGGATTAGTAGTCCTCACAATGAGCAGTTCTTC